These 4 T cell receptor beta chains were all obtained from the same sample, sequenced in a study of radiotherapy plus CTLA-4 blockade in lung cancer. Produced via immunoSEQ multiplex PCR; TCRdb's table is partial and in-frame only. This table has tens of thousands of clones, roughly 90% appearing once. The sequencing used peripheral blood, collected from a patient treated with radiotherapy plus ipilimumab. These receptors were taken from a human donor with non-small cell lung cancer whose response to radiotherapy plus ipilimumab could not be evaluated.

The chain carries TRBV28 and TRBJ2-7; 7 bases line up with TRBD1. CDR1 and CDR2 from the germline V gene are MDHEN and SYDVKM. Trimming at V came to 7 bases and at J to 5 bases, leaving 8 bases not matched to a gene. The CDR3 extends over 13 amino acids. CDR3 DNA: TGTGCCAGCATTCGAGGGGGCGGTGACGAGCAGTACTTC. It specifies CASIRGGGDEQYF.

This clone was observed a single time. The chain recombines TRBV4-2 with TRBJ2-3; D gene unclear. V lost 2 bases and J lost 2, with 8 bases in between. The CDR3 extends over 14 amino acids. Germline-derived CDR1 and CDR2 are LGHNA and YNFKEQ. The CDR3 protein is CASSQLETTDTQYF. As DNA, the CDR3 is TGTGCCAGCAGCCAACTAGAGACCACAGATACGCAGTATTTT.

The CDR3 loop reads CASSLGASTEAFF. In DNA, the CDR3 is TGTGCCAGCAGCTTAGGAGCAAGTACTGAAGCTTTCTTT. J is TRBJ1-1 and V is TRBV7-2; no clear D gene. Germline assignment: CDR1 SGHTA and CDR2 FQGNSA. This CDR3 spans 13 amino acids. V shed 1 base and J shed 5 bases, with 8 bases lying between them.

The chain is built from TRBV7-8 and TRBJ1-1, with 10 bases lining up with TRBD1. J lost 1 base, V lost 7 bases, and 6 bases had no gene match. Looked up from germline, CDR1 is SGHVS and CDR2 is FQNEAQ. The CDR3 covers 15 residues. CDR3 nucleotides: TGTGCCAGCATCCGGGACAGGGGACGGAACACTGAAGCTTTCTTT. Amino acids: CASIRDRGRNTEAFF. Together with reference TRBV7-8 and TRBJ1-1, the CDR3 gives the full variable domain: GAGVSQSPRYKVAKRGQDVALRCDPISGHVSLFWYQQALGQGPEFLTYFQNEAQLDKSGLPSDRFFAERPEGSVSTLKIQRTQQEDSAVYLCASIRDRGRNTEAFFGQGTRLTVV.